The present entry profiles one T cell receptor (beta chain) with its context. These data are taken from a study of blood T cell repertoires in COVID-19. Background on the study: Acute-phase and convalescent COVID-19 samples originated in the United States, Italy and Spain.

CDR1 is ENHRY and CDR2 is SYGVKD in the germline V gene. The CDR3 has 14 residues. After removal of 8 bases from V and 3 bases from J, the junction contained 6 bases not matched to a gene. Generated by immunoSEQ multiplex PCR, the TCRdb table keeps only in-frame clones and is missing some. The table has 70,000 to 75,000 clones, 80% to 90% seen once; the top ten hold roughly 5.6%. The sequence was collected from a human donor in a cohort sampled during active COVID-19. Sequenced material: peripheral blood. The V call is TRBV10-3, the J call TRBJ2-5; 10 nucleotides align to TRBD1. The CDR3, as DNA: TGTGCCATCCGCCTGGGGACAGGGGAAGAGACCCAGTACTTC. This encodes CAIRLGTGEETQYF.